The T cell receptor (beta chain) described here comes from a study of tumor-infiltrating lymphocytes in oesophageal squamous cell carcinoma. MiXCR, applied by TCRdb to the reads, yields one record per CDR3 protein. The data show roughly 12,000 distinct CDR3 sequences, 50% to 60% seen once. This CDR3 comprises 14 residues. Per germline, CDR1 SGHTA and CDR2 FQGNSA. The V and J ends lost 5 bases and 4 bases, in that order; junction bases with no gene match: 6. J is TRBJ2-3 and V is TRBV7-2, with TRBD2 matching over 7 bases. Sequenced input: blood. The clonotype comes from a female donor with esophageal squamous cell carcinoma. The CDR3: CASSPGLGPDTQYF. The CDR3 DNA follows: TGTGCCAGCAGCCCAGGACTAGGCCCAGATACGCAGTATTTT.